This T cell receptor beta chain was recovered during a study of T cell repertoires in cytomegalovirus infection. TCRdb fed the reads into MiXCR, producing one record per CDR3 protein. The sample includes 310,000 or so distinct CDR3 sequences, approximately 10% of them seen just once. This clonotype has at least ten counts. This CDR3 has 12 residues. Trimming cost V 3 bases and J 1 base, with 6 bases left between them. CDR1 is DFQATT and CDR2 is SNEGSKA in the germline V gene (reference sequence). Sequenced sample: PBMCs. This chain uses TRBV20-1 with TRBJ2-5; D gene ambiguous. The TCR was taken from a human donor in good health (CMV status not recorded). Some clones in this sample may be carry-over from other donors' samples. DNA for the CDR3: TGCAGTGCTAGGGGGATCCAAGAGACCCAGTACTTC. It specifies CSARGIQETQYF.